What follows are 27 T cell receptor beta chains derived from one specimen sequenced in a study of blood T cells in healthy people across ages. Next came a second PCR, run for about 7 to 12 cycles, which used a sample-barcoded 5' primer along with a J-beta primer mix. TCRdb reprocessed the 5' RACE reads with MiXCR, giving one entry per CDR3 protein. Of under 1,000,000 distinct CDR3 sequences in the sample, around 45% were seen once. The sequenced sample was blood. The source of these receptors is a man older than 75 in good health.

The chain combines TRBV15 with TRBJ2-1; D call uncertain. This CDR3 spans 16 amino acids. The V end lost 0 bases, the J end lost 3 bases, and 12 bases lay between the germline ends. Looked up from germline, CDR1 is LNHNV and CDR2 is YYDKDF (reference sequence). The CDR3 nucleotides are TGTGCCACCAGCAGAGATCCTAGGACCTACTACAATGAGCAGTTCTTC. It translates to CATSRDPRTYYNEQFF.

J is TRBJ2-1 and V is TRBV12-3 or TRBV12-4; TRBD2 aligns across 16 bases. V shed 8 bases, J shed 2 bases, and the junction held 9 bases outside the gene matches. The CDR3 has 18 amino acids. Here the CDR3 DNA reads TGTGCCAGCGGACCCGGGACTAGCGGGAGGGGGACCTACAATGAGCAGTTCTTC. It translates to CASGPGTSGRGTYNEQFF.

The chain carries TRBV20-1 and TRBJ1-4; the D is unclear. Trimming cost V 0 bases and J 0 bases, with 11 bases left between them. Germline lookup yields CDR1 DFQATT and CDR2 SNEGSKA (reference sequence). The CDR3 spans 16 residues. CDR3 DNA: TGCAGTGCTAGAGAACTTTACACGGCAACTAATGAAAAACTGTTTTTT. Protein sequence: CSARELYTATNEKLFF.

The J gene is TRBJ2-1, the V gene TRBV29-1, with 9 bases matching TRBD1. The V gene's germline CDR1 is SQVTM and CDR2 ANQGSEA. The ends lost 6 bases at V and 7 bases at J; junction bases unmatched: 4. The CDR3 is made up of 12 amino acids. The CDR3, as DNA: TGCAGCGTGACAGGGGGTTTGAATGAGCAGTTCTTC. Residues: CSVTGGLNEQFF.

The chain joins TRBV5-1 to TRBJ2-6, with 8 bases that match TRBD1. This CDR3 contains 18 residues. CDR1 and CDR2 (germline): SGHRS, YFSETQ. V trimming: 0 bases; J trimming: 3 bases; junction bases outside the gene matches: 8. CDR3 residues: CASSLVAGGGFGANVLTF. CDR3 bases: TGCGCCAGCAGCTTGGTGGCAGGGGGCGGCTTTGGGGCCAACGTCCTGACTTTC.

The CDR3 loop is CSVVGVAETSKNIQYF. CDR3 nucleotide sequence: TGCAGCGTTGTAGGTGTAGCGGAGACCTCTAAAAACATTCAGTACTTC. This chain links TRBV29-1 with TRBJ2-4; weak D call: TRBD2 (6 bases). The ends were cut back, 4 bases at V and 4 bases at J, with 20 bases in the middle. Per the germline V gene, CDR1 is SQVTM and CDR2 is ANQGSEA. The CDR3 contains 16 residues.

This clonotype was counted between two and nine times. This chain joins TRBV30 and TRBJ2-3; D is uncertain. Per the germline V gene, CDR1 is GTSNPN and CDR2 is SVGIG (reference sequence). Deletions cut 3 bases from V and 0 bases from J, with 7 bases between. There are 13 residues in the CDR3. The CDR3 coding sequence is TGTGCCTGGAGGACGGCTAGCACAGATACGCAGTATTTT. Translating gives CAWRTASTDTQYF.

This sequence joins TRBV29-1 and TRBJ2-4; TRBD2 matches 10 bases. The better agreement between TRBJ2-7 and the DNA end casts doubt on the J call. The length of the CDR3 is 15 residues. Germline CDR1 reads SQVTM; CDR2 reads ANQGSEA. The DNA for the CDR3 is TGCAGCCCCCCGGGGCTAGCGGGAGTTCCGGACGAGCAGTACTTC. Amino acids: CSPPGLAGVPDEQYF.

This clonotype occurred a few times. The J gene is TRBJ1-1, the V gene TRBV7-9; D is undetermined. V dropped 4 bases and J dropped 1 base, with 7 bases sitting between them. The CDR3 spans 13 residues. Germline lookup yields CDR1 SEHNR and CDR2 FQNEAQ (reference sequence). The CDR3 nucleotides read TGTGCCAGCAGCTCTTCAGGGAACACTGAAGCTTTCTTT. It translates to CASSSSGNTEAFF.

This clonotype was found a few times. V and J are TRBV20-1 and TRBJ1-4, with D unresolved. The ends were cut back, 6 bases at V and 8 bases at J, with 10 bases in the middle. This CDR3 is built from 11 residues. From germline, CDR1 is DFQATT and CDR2 SNEGSKA (reference sequence). CDR3 protein: CSAEVGEKLFF. The CDR3 DNA reads as TGCAGTGCGGAGGTGGGGGAAAAACTGTTTTTT.

This chain joins TRBV28 and TRBJ2-7; D is uncertain. V lost 5 bases and J lost 5, with 7 bases in between. The CDR3 contains 11 residues. From germline, CDR1 is MDHEN and CDR2 SYDVKM. The CDR3, as DNA: TGTGCCAGCAGTCCTCCCCACGAGCAGTACTTC. Protein product: CASSPPHEQYF.

The CDR3 loop reads CSAIHTPGLVGETQYF. The CDR3 coding sequence is TGCAGTGCTATACATACTCCGGGGCTCGTGGGGGAGACCCAGTACTTC. The chain uses TRBV20-1 and TRBJ2-5; D may be TRBD1 or TRBD2 (5 bases each). This CDR3 has 16 residues. V was pared by 4 bases and J by 5 bases, with 23 bases between. Per germline, CDR1 DFQATT and CDR2 SNEGSKA (reference sequence).

This clonotype was counted between two and nine times. The chain links TRBV5-6 to TRBJ2-2; TRBD2 is a possible D gene (6 bases). The CDR3 loop spans 16 amino acids. The germline CDR1 and CDR2 sequences are SGHDT and YYEEEE. The ends were cut back, 0 bases at V and 7 bases at J, with 16 bases in the middle. The CDR3 nucleotides are TGTGCCAGCAGCTTGGTGACTAGGGCTAATGGCGGGGAGCTGTTTTTT. It specifies CASSLVTRANGGELFF.

This clonotype was counted a few times. This chain links TRBV7-2 with TRBJ2-1; no clear D gene. The CDR3 spans 13 residues. Germline V gene sequence: CDR1 SGHTA, CDR2 FQGNSA. Trimming pared 2 bases from V and 4 bases from J, leaving 6 bases between. CDR3 nucleotide sequence: TGTGCCAGCAGCTTATTAACTTACAATGAGCAGTTCTTC. Residues: CASSLLTYNEQFF.

The V gene is TRBV2, the J gene TRBJ2-1, with 11 positions matching TRBD1. CDR1 is SNHLY, CDR2 FYNNEI, per germline. The CDR3 loop spans 15 amino acids. The V and J ends lost 2 bases and 7 bases, in that order; junction bases with no gene match: 4. In DNA form, the CDR3 reads TGTGCCAGCAGTGAATATGGGACAGGGGGAAATGAGCAGTTCTTC. It encodes CASSEYGTGGNEQFF.

A remark on this clonotype: The germline gene is not matched at one end of the junction; a read error may be the cause. The rearrangement uses TRBV7-2 and TRBJ2-1, with a possible D match to TRBD2 (6 bases). CDR1 is SGHTA and CDR2 is FQGNSA in the germline V gene. The CDR3 spans 15 residues. The CDR3 loop reads CAGSRDSRSYNEQFF. CDR3 DNA: TGTGCCGGCAGCCGGGACTCCCGCTCCTACAATGAGCAGTTCTTC.

The CDR3 sequence is CASRALGQGTYEQYF. The CDR3 DNA is TGTGCCAGCAGGGCCCTGGGACAGGGCACCTACGAGCAGTACTTC. The chain has TRBV6-2 or TRBV6-3 and TRBJ2-7, with 9 bases that match TRBD1. The CDR3 covers 15 residues. The junction had 8 bases not matched to a gene; V was cut back by 6 bases and J by 2 bases. Per germline, CDR1 MNHEY and CDR2 SVGEGT.

The rearrangement links TRBV7-3 to TRBJ2-5; D is tentatively TRBD1 or TRBD2 (5 bases each). This CDR3 spans 17 amino acids. CDR1 SGHTA and CDR2 FQGTGA come from the germline V gene. The V gene lost 2 bases and the J gene lost 4 bases, with 20 bases spanning the gap. CDR3 amino acids: CASSLAPNAAGTETQYF. CDR3 sequence (DNA): TGTGCCAGCAGCTTAGCCCCCAACGCGGCCGGGACAGAGACCCAGTACTTC.

Turning to this clonotype: One end of the junction varies from germline; a read error may be responsible. V is TRBV5-5 and J is TRBJ2-7; D call uncertain. This CDR3 is 13 amino acids long. Germline V lookup: CDR1 SGHKS, CDR2 YYEKEE (reference sequence). CDR3 in DNA: TGTGCCAGCAGCTGTCCTGGCTCCGACGAGCAGTACTTC. Amino acids: CASSCPGSDEQYF.

J is TRBJ1-2 and V is TRBV12-3 or TRBV12-4, with D perhaps TRBD1 (5 bases). V was pared by 6 bases and J by 4 bases, with 12 bases between. This CDR3 has 13 amino acids. CDR3 sequence (DNA): TGTGCCAGCAGAAAGACAGACCTCTATGGCTACACCTTC. It translates to CASRKTDLYGYTF.

The V call is TRBV12-3 or TRBV12-4, the J call TRBJ2-4, with no clear D. V lost 8 bases and J 2 bases, leaving 13 bases between the germline ends. The CDR3 has 14 residues. CDR3 sequence reads: CASGRKGTKNIQYF. CDR3 nucleotides: TGTGCCAGCGGCCGGAAGGGAACCAAAAACATTCAGTACTTC.

The chain couples TRBV3-1 to TRBJ2-5, with 11 positions matching TRBD2. The germline gives CDR1 LGHDT, CDR2 YNNKEL (reference sequence). The CDR3 loop spans 16 amino acids. J gave up 0 bases and V 8 bases, and 8 bases lay outside the gene matches. The CDR3 DNA follows: TGTGCCAGCGAACCGGGACTAGCGGAGTACCAAGAGACCCAGTACTTC. Protein product: CASEPGLAEYQETQYF.

J is TRBJ2-3 and V is TRBV7-8; D call uncertain. This CDR3 spans 15 amino acids. Looked up from germline, CDR1 is SGHVS and CDR2 is FQNEAQ. Trimming pared 0 bases from V and 4 bases from J, leaving 11 bases between. CDR3 bases: TGTGCCAGCAGCTTAGCGGGATCGAAGGCAGATACGCAGTATTTT. The encoded protein is CASSLAGSKADTQYF.

This chain uses TRBV7-2 with TRBJ1-2, with TRBD1 matching over 9 bases. CDR1 is SGHTA, CDR2 FQGNSA, per germline. Unmatched junction bases numbered 6, after V lost 4 bases and J lost 3 bases. The CDR3 spans 15 residues. CDR3 coding DNA: TGTGCCAGCAGCTCGATGACAGGGGGGGACTATGGCTACACCTTC. It yields the protein CASSSMTGGDYGYTF.

Turning to this clonotype: Its ends do not fully match the called genes, so a read error is possible. The chain employs TRBV7-9 and TRBJ2-5; unclear D gene. The CDR3 is 14 residues long. CDR1 and CDR2 (germline): SEHNR, FQNEAQ (reference sequence). The CDR3 loop is CASSLAGNQGTQYF. The CDR3 bases are TGTGCCAGCAGCTTAGCGGGTAACCAAGGGACCCAGTACTTC.

The chain recombines TRBV25-1 with TRBJ1-5; D gene uncertain. This CDR3 comprises 14 residues. In germline, CDR1 is MGHDK, CDR2 SYGVNS. Deletions cut 5 bases from V and 3 bases from J, with 11 bases between. CDR3 DNA: TGTGCCAGCAGTACTGATCGCACCAATCAGCCCCAGCATTTT. Translating gives CASSTDRTNQPQHF.

This clonotype was seen a few times. The J gene is TRBJ2-1, the V gene TRBV11-3; the D is unclear. Germline V gene sequence: CDR1 SGHNT, CDR2 YENEEA. This CDR3 has 15 amino acids. V gave up 2 bases and J gave up 5 bases, with 13 bases separating them. The CDR3 is CASSLSSLRDNEQFF. The DNA of the CDR3 is TGTGCCAGCAGCTTATCCAGCCTACGGGACAATGAGCAGTTCTTC.